This TCR beta chain was identified during a study of T-cell reconstitution after alpha-beta-depleted transplantation in children. Preparing the TCRbeta library involved the use of unique molecular identifiers. TCRdb reanalysed the PCR reads using MiXCR and keeps one entry per CDR3 protein. The top ten hold around 0.79% of the sample, which has 700,000 or so distinct CDR3 sequences, around 13% seen once. Of note for this clonotype: Its antigen remains unidentified.

Losses at the gene ends were 6 bases for V and 6 bases for J; bases not matched to a gene: 9. The CDR3 is made up of 14 amino acids. Germline CDR1 DFQATT, CDR2 SNEGSKA (reference sequence). General study findings and limits: Expanded graft clones numbering several hundred reportedly gave rise to alpha-beta T cells about two months after transplant. Surviving recipient T cells and thymic progenitors underlay high day-60 TCRbeta diversity in some patients.

The source of this sequence is a girl aged 2-10 years with congenital amegakaryocytic thrombocytopenia, due to receive a stem cell transplant. The chain recombines TRBV20-1 with TRBJ2-7; TRBD2 matches at 12 bases. The starting material was PBMCs, obtained before TCRalphabeta/CD19-depleted stem cell transplant. The CDR3 is CSAVLTSGSSEQYF. The CDR3 region has the DNA TGCAGTGCCGTACTGACTAGCGGGAGTTCCGAGCAGTACTTC.